One and the same sample provided the 31 T cell receptor beta chains below, sequenced in a study of T-cell reconstitution after alpha-beta-depleted transplantation in children. TCRbeta library preparation incorporated unique molecular identifiers. TCRdb passed the PCR reads through MiXCR, listing each CDR3 protein once. This table has some 300,000 distinct CDR3 sequences, just over 7.5% appearing once. Broader study findings: A year had passed since transplant, and T-cell counts and diversity by then came mostly from newly produced T cells.

No cognate antigen is known for these TCRs. The specimen comprised peripheral blood, sampled 360 days after TCRalphabeta/CD19-depleted stem cell transplant. The receptors were gathered from a female patient between 2 and 15 years old who had a stem cell transplant for Fanconi anemia, so the T cells may come from the graft donor.

The table lists this clonotype with a count of one. A much larger clone differs by one base, so this may be a read error. V usage is TRBV4-2 and J usage is TRBJ1-2; possibly TRBD1 for D (5 bases). Germline assignment: CDR1 LGHNA and CDR2 YNFKEQ. V was clipped by 0 bases and J by 7 bases, with 12 bases between them. The CDR3 runs to 14 residues. CDR3 protein: CASSQERGSFGYTF. CDR3 nucleotides: TGTGCCAGCAGCCAAGAAAGGGGATCCTTTGGCTACACCTTC.

The rearrangement joins TRBV9 to TRBJ1-6, with TRBD1 identical over 8 bases. After removal of 4 bases from V and 7 bases from J, the junction contained 7 bases not matched to a gene. This CDR3 has 15 amino acids. CDR1 SGDLS and CDR2 YYNGEE come from the germline V gene. The DNA for the CDR3 is TGTGCCAGCAGCTCGACAGGGGCTGAGAATTCACCCCTCCACTTT. Translated: CASSSTGAENSPLHF.

This clonotype occurred many times. The CDR3 DNA reads TGTGCCAGCAGTTCGGGGTACACCGGGGAGCTGTTTTTT. Protein sequence: CASSSGYTGELFF. The rearrangement uses TRBV12-3 or TRBV12-4 and TRBJ2-2; a weak D match, TRBD2 (5 bases). The V end was cut by 4 bases, the J end by 3 bases, with 6 bases between. The CDR3 extends over 13 amino acids.

This clonotype has a count of ten or more. This sequence joins TRBV7-2 and TRBJ2-3; perhaps TRBD1 as D (5 bases). Looked up from germline, CDR1 is SGHTA and CDR2 is FQGNSA. The CDR3 loop spans 14 amino acids. V was cut by 1 base and J by 5 bases, with 10 bases left in between. The CDR3 sequence is CASSLEGWIDTQYF. In DNA, the CDR3 is TGTGCCAGCAGCTTAGAGGGGTGGATAGATACGCAGTATTTT. Filled out from reference TRBV7-2 and TRBJ2-3, the complete variable domain reads GAGVSQSPSNKVTEKGKDVELRCDPISGHTALYWYRQSLGQGLEFLIYFQGNSAPDKSGLPSDRFSAERTGGSVSTLTIQRTQQEDSAVYLCASSLEGWIDTQYFGPGTRLTVL.

The gene calls are TRBV7-6 and TRBJ1-3; TRBD1 aligns across 9 bases. Unmatched junction bases numbered 5, after V lost 3 bases and J lost 2 bases. The V gene's germline CDR1 is SGHVS and CDR2 FNYEAQ. The CDR3 sequence is 16 residues long. As DNA, the CDR3 is TGTGCCAGCAGCTTTACTGGGACAGGGACTGGAAACACCATATATTTT. Its protein product is CASSFTGTGTGNTIYF.

This clonotype appeared many times. V and J are TRBV12-3 or TRBV12-4 and TRBJ1-2; no definite D call. V gave up 7 bases and J gave up 6 bases, with 15 bases separating them. This CDR3 is built from 13 residues. CDR3 sequence reads: CASTVPGTNGYTF. The CDR3 coding sequence is TGTGCCAGCACCGTACCCGGCACCAATGGCTACACCTTC.

This clonotype appeared a few times. The V and J genes are TRBV28 and TRBJ2-7; 13 bases match TRBD2. CDR1 MDHEN and CDR2 SYDVKM come from the germline V gene. V was clipped by 3 bases and J by 4 bases; unmatched bases: 3. There are 15 residues in the CDR3. The CDR3 here is CASSFRTSGSYEQYF. The CDR3, as DNA: TGTGCCAGCAGTTTCAGGACTAGCGGGAGTTACGAGCAGTACTTC.

In DNA form, the CDR3 reads TGCGCCAGCAGCCCCGGGGAACTCCACTACGAGCAGTACTTC. Translated: CASSPGELHYEQYF. This chain connects TRBV5-1 to TRBJ2-7, with D perhaps TRBD2 (5 bases). Germline CDR1 SGHRS, CDR2 YFSETQ. CDR3 length: 14 residues. V shed 4 bases and J shed 3 bases, with 14 bases lying between them.

In its sample, this clonotype was seen many times. The chain carries TRBV6-5 and TRBJ2-1; 8 bases line up with TRBD1. Germline V gene data show CDR1 as MNHEY and CDR2 as SVGAGI. The V segment lost 6 bases and the J segment 8 bases; nucleotides outside the gene matches: 12. The CDR3 loop spans 15 amino acids. The CDR3 sequence: CASSRAPQGVHEQFF. In nucleotides, the CDR3 is TGTGCCAGCAGCCGGGCTCCACAGGGGGTCCATGAGCAGTTCTTC.

The rearrangement joins TRBV7-9 to TRBJ2-7, with 9 bases fitting TRBD1. With 5 bases clipped from V and 5 bases from J, the junction kept 10 bases outside the gene matches. CDR1 SEHNR and CDR2 FQNEAQ come from the germline V gene (reference sequence). This CDR3 has 15 residues. The CDR3 protein is CASSHPGTGLDEQYF. The CDR3 DNA reads TGTGCCAGCAGCCATCCCGGGACAGGGCTCGACGAGCAGTACTTC.

This clonotype was observed at least ten times. This chain connects TRBV27 to TRBJ2-7; 10 nucleotides agree with TRBD1. This CDR3 is 15 amino acids long. Germline assignment: CDR1 MNHEY and CDR2 SMNVEV (reference sequence). Germline trimming cut 1 base from V and 7 bases from J; bases unmatched to any gene: 7. CDR3: CASSLLGTGVREQYF. CDR3 in DNA: TGTGCCAGCAGTTTATTGGGGACAGGGGTAAGGGAGCAGTACTTC.

The chain links TRBV28 to TRBJ1-3, with D possibly matching TRBD1 (5 bases). The CDR3 extends over 15 amino acids. Trimming took 1 base from V and 8 from J, leaving 15 bases between them. CDR1 is MDHEN, CDR2 SYDVKM, per germline. The CDR3 nucleotides read TGTGCCAGCAGTTTATTATCCAGGGTATTGGACACCATATATTTT. It is translated as CASSLLSRVLDTIYF.

This clonotype was found many times. J is TRBJ1-1 and V is TRBV11-1; no firm D call. V was trimmed by 5 bases and J by 1 base, leaving 11 bases between them. Germline CDR1 is SGHAT and CDR2 is FQDESV (reference sequence). The CDR3 length is 14 residues. This CDR3 reads CASSPHETNTEAFF. DNA of the CDR3: TGTGCCAGCAGCCCACATGAGACGAACACTGAAGCTTTCTTT.

This clonotype has a handful of counts. This chain connects TRBV28 to TRBJ2-4; 13 bases are shared with TRBD2. Germline assignment: CDR1 MDHEN and CDR2 SYDVKM. This CDR3 spans 18 amino acids. V shed 6 bases, J shed 6 bases, and the junction held 14 bases outside the gene matches. The CDR3 DNA follows: TGTGCCAGCAGCCCCCGACTAGCGGGGGGTCCTAGCCTAAACATTCAGTACTTC. Translation gives CASSPRLAGGPSLNIQYF.

The genes are TRBV12-3 or TRBV12-4 and TRBJ1-1; 7 bases are shared with TRBD1. Trimming cost V 7 bases and J 5 bases; bases outside gene matches: 10. The CDR3 consists of 14 residues. The CDR3 region is CASNAGTVRTEAFF. The DNA for the CDR3 is TGTGCCAGCAATGCCGGGACAGTCAGGACTGAAGCTTTCTTT.

There are many counts of this clonotype. The chain is built from TRBV12-3 or TRBV12-4 and TRBJ1-1; D remains ambiguous. V was shortened by 1 base and J by 3 bases, with 12 bases between the two germline ends. The CDR3 contains 15 residues. Written as DNA, the CDR3 is TGTGCCAGCAGTTTAGTGGGCAGGAGATACACTGAAGCTTTCTTT. This translates into CASSLVGRRYTEAFF.

The V and J genes are TRBV11-1 and TRBJ2-2; 7 nucleotides align to TRBD2. CDR3 length: 20 residues. The germline gives CDR1 SGHAT, CDR2 FQDESV (reference sequence). V was clipped by 1 base and J by 6 bases; unmatched bases: 20. CDR3 DNA: TGTGCCAGCAGCTTAGGGCTCACCATCCGGACTAGTTCGTCTCCCGGGGAGCTGTTTTTT. Amino acid sequence: CASSLGLTIRTSSSPGELFF.

This clonotype was detected many times. The chain uses TRBV5-6 and TRBJ2-7, with D maybe TRBD1 (6 bases). V was pared by 4 bases and J by 1 base, with 9 bases between. Germline lookup yields CDR1 SGHDT and CDR2 YYEEEE. CDR3 length equals 13 residues. CDR3 in amino acids: CASSPQGSYEQYV. Written as DNA, the CDR3 is TGTGCCAGCAGCCCTCAGGGGTCCTACGAGCAGTACGTC.

This clonotype was seen many times. V usage is TRBV7-2 and J usage is TRBJ1-5, with D hard to call. V was trimmed by 1 base and J by 0 bases, leaving 10 bases between them. The germline V gene has CDR1 SGHTA and CDR2 FQGNSA. The CDR3 has 16 residues. The CDR3 protein is CASSLVPMYSNQPQHF. The CDR3 DNA is TGTGCCAGCAGCTTAGTACCGATGTATAGCAATCAGCCCCAGCATTTT.

V and J are TRBV2 and TRBJ2-1, with TRBD2 matching over 10 bases. The junction had 3 bases not matched to a gene; V was cut back by 3 bases and J by 4 bases. CDR1 and CDR2 (germline): SNHLY, FYNNEI. The CDR3 runs to 15 residues. The CDR3 reads CASSELAGVYNEQFF. CDR3 in DNA: TGTGCCAGCAGTGAGCTAGCGGGAGTTTACAATGAGCAGTTCTTC.

This clonotype was observed at least ten times. The chain has TRBV4-2 and TRBJ2-5, with D perhaps TRBD2 (6 bases). Germline V gives CDR1 LGHNA, CDR2 YNFKEQ. CDR3 size: 15 residues. Trimming left V 1 base short and J 6 bases short, with 15 bases between. CDR3 sequence reads: CASSQGGGALKTQYF. The CDR3 nucleotides are TGTGCCAGCAGCCAAGGAGGCGGGGCGTTAAAGACCCAGTACTTC.

This clonotype appeared many times. The rearrangement joins TRBV5-1 to TRBJ2-1; D remains ambiguous. Germline V CDR1 and CDR2: SGHRS, YFSETQ. V lost 2 bases to trimming and J lost 7 bases, with 4 bases between them. This CDR3 region has 11 residues. CDR3 DNA: TGCGCCAGCAGCTTCAGTAATGAGCAGTTCTTC. This gives the protein CASSFSNEQFF.

The sample holds a few counts of this clonotype. The chain joins TRBV12-3 or TRBV12-4 to TRBJ1-4, with D unresolved. V lost 1 base and J 4 bases, leaving 4 bases between the germline ends. The CDR3 spans 13 residues. For the CDR3, the DNA is TGTGCCAGCAGTTTAGGGAATAATGAAAAACTGTTTTTT. The encoded protein is CASSLGNNEKLFF.

This clonotype was observed many times. The CDR3 loop reads CAISVLESHEAFF. The CDR3 nucleotides are TGTGCCATCAGTGTCCTGGAGTCTCATGAAGCTTTCTTT. The chain uses TRBV10-3 and TRBJ1-1, with D unresolved. The CDR3 is 13 residues long. Germline-derived CDR1 and CDR2 are ENHRY and SYGVKD. The V gene lost 4 bases and the J gene lost 7 bases, with 13 bases spanning the gap.

At least ten counts were recorded for this clonotype. The V and J genes are TRBV28 and TRBJ2-1, with D maybe TRBD2 (6 bases). Germline V gene lookup returns CDR1 MDHEN and CDR2 SYDVKM. V was cut by 9 bases and J by 5 bases, with 11 bases left in between. The CDR3 loop spans 12 amino acids. This CDR3 reads CASGGTNNEQFF. For the CDR3, the DNA is TGTGCCAGTGGGGGGACGAACAATGAGCAGTTCTTC.

This clonotype was seen a few times. This chain joins TRBV6-5 and TRBJ2-7; 9 nucleotides align to TRBD2. The germline V gene has CDR1 MNHEY and CDR2 SVGAGI. This CDR3 region has 17 residues. Unmatched junction bases numbered 9, after V lost 0 bases and J lost 3 bases. CDR3 region: CASSYSPSGDLLYEQYF. The CDR3 region has the DNA TGTGCCAGCAGTTACTCGCCTAGCGGGGATCTTCTCTACGAGCAGTACTTC.

This clonotype was detected many times. The chain carries TRBV4-1 and TRBJ2-2; the D is unclear. Germline V gene lookup returns CDR1 MGHRA and CDR2 YSYEKL. The CDR3 consists of 14 residues. V shed 4 bases and J shed 3 bases, with 9 bases lying between them. As DNA, the CDR3 is TGCGCCAGCAGCCGGGGATCTCACACCGGGGAGCTGTTTTTT. Amino acid sequence: CASSRGSHTGELFF.

This clonotype showed up many times. This chain joins TRBV10-2 and TRBJ2-7, with unresolved D. V lost 6 bases and J lost 6, with 9 bases in between. Germline lookup yields CDR1 WSHSY and CDR2 SAAADI. This CDR3 has 11 amino acids. CDR3 DNA sequence: TGCGCCAGCAGGTCCGCCGTCGAGCAGTACTTC. Protein sequence: CASRSAVEQYF.

This clonotype was counted many times. The chain carries TRBV9 and TRBJ1-4, with a possible D match to TRBD1 (6 bases). Germline CDR1 and CDR2: SGDLS and YYNGEE. V was clipped by 4 bases and J by 7 bases, with 17 bases between them. This CDR3 spans 15 amino acids. The CDR3 nucleotides are TGTGCCAGCAGCACTCCGGGGGGCGCGGGTGAAAAACTGTTTTTT. As protein: CASSTPGGAGEKLFF.

This clonotype was observed many times. The genes are TRBV10-3 and TRBJ2-1; tentative D call: TRBD2 (6 bases). The CDR3 sequence is 13 residues long. CDR1 and CDR2 from the germline V gene are ENHRY and SYGVKD. Trimming removed 6 bases from V and 1 base from J, with 7 bases in between. Here the CDR3 reads CAIRGTSYNEQFF. The CDR3 DNA reads TGTGCCATCAGGGGGACTTCCTACAATGAGCAGTTCTTC.

This clonotype was picked up a small number of times. The rearrangement uses TRBV6-1 and TRBJ2-3; perhaps TRBD1 as D (5 bases). Trimming left V 5 bases short and J 5 bases short, with 29 bases between. The CDR3 contains 19 residues. Germline V gives CDR1 MNHNS, CDR2 SASEGT. This CDR3 is CASSLGLGAPQARIDTQYF. In nucleotides, the CDR3 is TGTGCCAGCAGTCTTGGGTTAGGGGCCCCCCAGGCACGCATAGATACGCAGTATTTT.